A single sample is the source of the 6 T cell receptor beta chains below, sequenced in a study of T cell repertoires in cytomegalovirus infection. TCRdb itself ran the reads through MiXCR, one entry per CDR3 protein. Here the sample spans around 94,000 distinct CDR3 sequences, 16% being singletons. Material for sequencing was PBMCs. The receptors were gathered from a human donor in good health (CMV status not recorded). Some clones in this sample may be carry-over from other donors' samples.

This clonotype was observed a handful of times. The chain uses TRBV7-2 and TRBJ2-7; no clear D. V lost 5 bases, J lost 2 bases, and 7 bases lay in between. The germline gives CDR1 SGHTA, CDR2 FQGNSA. The CDR3 covers 12 residues. The CDR3 sequence is CASSLDAYEQYF. CDR3 nucleotide sequence: TGTGCCAGCAGCCTGGACGCCTACGAGCAGTACTTC.

The table lists this clonotype with a few counts. V gene TRBV7-2 combines with J gene TRBJ2-1; D not certain. V lost 7 bases, J lost 3 bases, and 13 bases lay in between. Germline V gene sequence: CDR1 SGHTA, CDR2 FQGNSA. CDR3 length: 14 amino acids. Written as DNA, the CDR3 is TGTGCCAGCATCCTCCTGCGTAGCTACAATGAGCAGTTCTTC. Its protein is CASILLRSYNEQFF.

This clonotype was counted ten times or more. The genes are TRBV6-6 and TRBJ1-1; the D is unclear. V gave up 11 bases and J gave up 0 bases, with 13 bases separating them. CDR1 MNHNY and CDR2 SVGAGI come from the germline V gene (reference sequence). CDR3 length: 13 amino acids. The CDR3 DNA reads TGTGCCGGCGCGCGAGCAGTGAACACTGAAGCTTTCTTT. Translation: CAGARAVNTEAFF.

This clonotype was counted ten times or more. The genes are TRBV7-2 and TRBJ1-3; no definite D call. The CDR3 loop spans 14 amino acids. CDR1 and CDR2 (germline): SGHTA, FQGNSA. V shed 6 bases and J shed 4 bases, with 13 bases lying between them. The CDR3, as DNA: TGTGCCAGCAGTTCCCGGAGGGAGGGAAACACCATATATTTT. It is translated as CASSSRREGNTIYF.

This clonotype has ten or more counts. This rearrangement joins TRBV7-2 to TRBJ1-1, with D unresolved. This CDR3 region has 13 residues. Germline values: CDR1 SGHTA, CDR2 FQGNSA. V was pared by 5 bases and J by 9 bases, with 16 bases between. This chain's CDR3 is CASSLDAQLKAFF. CDR3 DNA: TGTGCCAGCAGCCTGGACGCTCAGCTGAAAGCTTTCTTT. Full variable domain (rest looked up from reference TRBV7-2 and TRBJ1-1): GAGVSQSPSNKVTEKGKDVELRCDPISGHTALYWYRQSLGQGLEFLIYFQGNSAPDKSGLPSDRFSAERTGGSVSTLTIQRTQQEDSAVYLCASSLDAQLKAFFGQGTRLTVV.

Ten or more counts support this clonotype. The chain has TRBV7-2 and TRBJ1-4, with D unresolved. CDR3 size: 14 residues. The ends were cut back, 7 bases at V and 2 bases at J, with 11 bases in the middle. Germline CDR1 SGHTA, CDR2 FQGNSA. CDR3 loop: CASNTGLTNEKLFF. DNA for the CDR3: TGTGCCAGCAACACGGGGTTGACTAATGAAAAACTGTTTTTT. Drawing the rest from reference TRBV7-2 and TRBJ1-4, the complete variable domain is GAGVSQSPSNKVTEKGKDVELRCDPISGHTALYWYRQSLGQGLEFLIYFQGNSAPDKSGLPSDRFSAERTGGSVSTLTIQRTQQEDSAVYLCASNTGLTNEKLFFGSGTQLSVL.